This T cell receptor (beta chain) was sequenced during a study of blood T cell repertoires in COVID-19. Study context: The cDNA or gDNA used as material had been derived from T cells, B-cell-depleted T cells, or PBMCs.

The method was immunoSEQ multiplex PCR; TCRdb's version includes in-frame clones alone and lacks a portion of them. The sample holds roughly 140,000 clones; roughly 80% are singletons and the top ten take roughly two fifths. This CDR3 has 13 residues. The germline V gene has CDR1 SQVTM and CDR2 ANQGSEA. Trimming shortened V by 5 bases and J by 0 bases, and 10 bases separated the two germline ends. Sequencing input: peripheral blood. The source is a human donor in a cohort sampled during active COVID-19. V and J are TRBV29-1 and TRBJ1-1; D gene uncertain. CDR3 sequence reads: CSVSLTMNTEAFF. In nucleotides, the CDR3 is TGCAGCGTTTCTCTTACTATGAACACTGAAGCTTTCTTT.